This TCR beta chain was found in a study of shared clonotypes between healthy human individuals. Study-wide background: Each donor had three CD4 naive, three CD4 memory, two CD8 naive and one CD8 memory plate.

CDR3 size: 16 residues. The junction had 4 bases not matched to a gene; V was cut back by 5 bases and J by 4 bases. Germline assignment: CDR1 SGHRS and CDR2 YFSETQ. Within Nashville, Tennessee resided all donors, each a Caucasian adult. Splitting of CD4+ cells produced CD45RA+ naive and CD45RA-negative memory subsets. The authors' processing: ImmunoSEQ gave junction-only sequences without quality scores, so filtering differed. The data were produced by immunoSEQ multiplex PCR, yet TCRdb's version contains in-frame clones alone and is incomplete. D and trimming come from the DNA, and the V and J calls and clone size come from that table. The top ten hold about 1.7% of the sample, which has 600,000 to 750,000 clones, around 72% seen once.

This rearrangement joins TRBV5-1 to TRBJ2-2, with 14 bases that match TRBD2. The sample consisted of memory CD4+ T cells sorted from blood. Subset of the sample: CD45RA-negative fraction. This clonotype was obtained from a woman in her twenties or thirties in good health. The CDR3 is CASSMTSGRGTGELFF. The CDR3 DNA sequence: TGCGCCAGCAGTATGACTAGCGGGAGGGGCACCGGGGAGCTGTTTTTT.